Presented here are 27 T cell receptor beta chains from one specimen sequenced in a study of monozygotic twins with inflammatory bowel disease. From its re-call of the 5' RACE reads, TCRdb lists each CDR3 protein once, without DNA. The ten most abundant clones cover more than 2% of a sample with 350,000 to 500,000 distinct CDR3 sequences. The material sequenced was blood. The receptors derive from a human donor with ulcerative colitis or Crohn's disease, or a healthy co-twin of an affected twin (not recorded which).

This chain uses TRBV5-4 with TRBJ2-1. Germline V lookup: CDR1 SGHNT, CDR2 YYREEE (reference sequence). This CDR3 spans 16 amino acids. The CDR3 reads CASSLGSLRRSGEQFF. The whole variable domain, remainder taken from reference TRBV5-4 and TRBJ2-1, is ETGVTQSPTHLIKTRGQQVTLRCSSQSGHNTVSWYQQALGQGPQFIFQYYREEENGRGNFPPRFSGLQFPNYSSELNVNALELDDSALYLCASSLGSLRRSGEQFFGPGTRLTVL.

This sequence joins TRBV5-1 and TRBJ1-1. The CDR3 is 15 amino acids. Germline lookup yields CDR1 SGHRS and CDR2 YFSETQ. The CDR3 here is CASSLSGLGSTEAFF.

This chain uses TRBV7-2 with TRBJ2-7; TCRdb selects TRBD1, and the lack of DNA leaves this call unchecked. The CDR3 is 15 residues long. Germline CDR1 reads SGHTA; CDR2 reads FQGNSA. The CDR3 sequence is CASSLRVPGRYEQYF.

V and J are TRBV6-1 and TRBJ1-4; TCRdb proposes TRBD1, but this gene call is untestable without DNA. Looked up from germline, CDR1 is MNHNS and CDR2 is SASEGT. This CDR3 has 14 amino acids. The CDR3: CASRRTVVNEKLFF.

The genes are TRBV10-3 and TRBJ2-5; TCRdb proposes TRBD1, but this gene call is untestable without DNA. The germline CDR1 and CDR2 sequences are ENHRY and SYGVKD. The CDR3 is 13 amino acids. This chain's CDR3 is CAISEGQGETQYF.

The chain couples TRBV5-1 to TRBJ2-3; the TCRdb call, TRBD1, lacks DNA for checking. CDR1 and CDR2 (germline): SGHRS, YFSETQ. The CDR3 has 18 residues. CDR3 protein: CASSPVPTGAGGADTQYF.

The chain recombines TRBV4-1 with TRBJ1-1. CDR3 length: 12 amino acids. The germline gives CDR1 MGHRA, CDR2 YSYEKL. The CDR3 sequence is CASNDINTEAFF.

The chain uses TRBV5-1 and TRBJ2-3; TCRdb calls TRBD1, which cannot be checked without DNA. CDR1 is SGHRS, CDR2 YFSETQ, per germline. This CDR3 contains 15 residues. CDR3 sequence reads: CASSYRSGDTDTQYF.

V and J are TRBV15 and TRBJ1-4. This CDR3 region has 12 residues. Per germline, CDR1 LNHNV and CDR2 YYDKDF (reference sequence). CDR3 amino acids: CATSQEGEKLFF.

CDR3 sequence reads: CSARQGRISNQPQHF. The chain uses TRBV20-1 and TRBJ1-5; TCRdb reports TRBD1, a call that lacks DNA to check it against. Per germline, CDR1 DFQATT and CDR2 SNEGSKA (reference sequence). The CDR3 consists of 15 residues.

The chain has TRBV7-8 and TRBJ1-4; TCRdb lists TRBD1, though no DNA is available to test this call. From germline, CDR1 is SGHVS and CDR2 FQNEAQ. CDR3 size: 15 residues. CDR3 loop: CASSRDIPTNEKLFF.

The chain has TRBV11-3 and TRBJ2-1; TCRdb selects TRBD2, and the lack of DNA leaves this call unchecked. Germline V lookup: CDR1 SGHNT, CDR2 YENEEA. The CDR3 is 15 residues long. The CDR3: CASSAGLVPSNEQFF.

This sequence joins TRBV15 and TRBJ1-4. Germline CDR1 LNHNV, CDR2 YYDKDF (reference sequence). The CDR3 is 14 residues long. The CDR3 sequence: CATSRRGNTEKLFF.

The rearrangement uses TRBV20-1 and TRBJ1-2; TCRdb selects TRBD1, and the lack of DNA leaves this call unchecked. This CDR3 comprises 15 residues. Germline V lookup: CDR1 DFQATT, CDR2 SNEGSKA (reference sequence). The CDR3 region is CSAAEMDTYFYGYTF.

The J gene is TRBJ1-2, the V gene TRBV5-1; TCRdb's D call, TRBD1, is unchecked because there is no DNA. In germline, CDR1 is SGHRS, CDR2 YFSETQ. The CDR3 runs to 15 residues. The CDR3 protein is CASSPVPADHDGYTF.

V usage is TRBV27 and J usage is TRBJ2-3; with no DNA, the TCRdb D assignment of TRBD1 cannot be verified. The CDR3 is 13 residues long. Looked up from germline, CDR1 is MNHEY and CDR2 is SMNVEV (reference sequence). This CDR3 reads CASSTRGRDTQYF.

The V gene is TRBV20-1, the J gene TRBJ1-2; TCRdb lists TRBD1, though no DNA is available to test this call. CDR1 and CDR2 (germline): DFQATT, SNEGSKA (reference sequence). The CDR3 covers 14 residues. The CDR3 sequence: CSASEGAHSYGYTF.

The CDR3 sequence: CASRKIAGGPYTGELFF. The chain joins TRBV12-3 or TRBV12-4 to TRBJ2-2; the TCRdb D gene call, TRBD2, has no DNA to confirm it. The CDR3 loop spans 17 amino acids.

The CDR3 region is CASSIGGANQPQHF. The chain uses TRBV19 and TRBJ1-5. This CDR3 has 14 residues. Germline values: CDR1 LNHDA, CDR2 SQIVND (reference sequence).

The chain joins TRBV10-2 to TRBJ2-5; TCRdb proposes TRBD2, but this gene call is untestable without DNA. This CDR3 has 14 amino acids. Germline V CDR1 and CDR2: WSHSY, SAAADI. CDR3: CASDSGTFQETQYF.

The chain couples TRBV6-2 or TRBV6-3 to TRBJ1-1; there is no DNA to check the TCRdb D call of TRBD1. Germline lookup yields CDR1 MNHEY and CDR2 SVGEGT. This CDR3 comprises 14 residues. CDR3 residues: CASSYQGTDTEAFF.

This rearrangement joins TRBV29-1 to TRBJ2-5; TCRdb gives TRBD1 as the D gene, but with no DNA this cannot be confirmed. Germline V gene data show CDR1 as SQVTM and CDR2 as ANQGSEA. The CDR3 loop spans 13 amino acids. CDR3 amino acids: CSVGQVLRETQYF.

The chain uses TRBV7-2 and TRBJ1-5; the D call of TRBD1 rests on TCRdb alone, since no DNA is present to check it. The CDR3 extends over 16 amino acids. Germline V gene lookup returns CDR1 SGHTA and CDR2 FQGNSA. Here the CDR3 reads CASSLMGQGALQPQHF.

The rearrangement joins TRBV5-1 to TRBJ2-1. The CDR3 is made up of 13 amino acids. Germline assignment: CDR1 SGHRS and CDR2 YFSETQ. This chain's CDR3 is CASSLDWYNEQFF.

The chain combines TRBV21-1 with TRBJ1-1; the D gene TCRdb calls, TRBD1, cannot be checked with no DNA. TRBV21-1 is a pseudogene locus. The CDR3 consists of 18 residues. The CDR3: CASSKEERTVKLNTEAFF.

The chain links TRBV29-1 to TRBJ2-7; TCRdb's D call, TRBD1, is unchecked because there is no DNA. In germline, CDR1 is SQVTM, CDR2 ANQGSEA. The CDR3 totals 13 residues. CDR3 loop: CSVERDLGGEQYF.

The rearrangement uses TRBV5-1 and TRBJ2-7; lacking DNA, the TRBD1 call made by TCRdb goes unchecked. The germline V gene has CDR1 SGHRS and CDR2 YFSETQ. The CDR3 runs to 14 residues. The chain's CDR3 is CASSLEQGTYEQYF.